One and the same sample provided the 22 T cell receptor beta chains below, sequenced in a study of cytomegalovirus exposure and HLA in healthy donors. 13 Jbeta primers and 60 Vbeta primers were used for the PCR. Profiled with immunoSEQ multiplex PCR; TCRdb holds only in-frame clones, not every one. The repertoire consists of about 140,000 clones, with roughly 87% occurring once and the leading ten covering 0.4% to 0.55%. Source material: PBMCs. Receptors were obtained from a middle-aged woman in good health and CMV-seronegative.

The CDR3 DNA is TGTGCCTGGAGTGTCGGGTCAGACCCACGCGGACAGCCCCAGCATTTT. This codes for CAWSVGSDPRGQPQHF. The chain employs TRBV30 and TRBJ1-5; D ambiguous. Trimming left V 0 bases short and J 7 bases short, with 19 bases between. This CDR3 spans 16 amino acids. Looked up from germline, CDR1 is GTSNPN and CDR2 is SVGIG (reference sequence).

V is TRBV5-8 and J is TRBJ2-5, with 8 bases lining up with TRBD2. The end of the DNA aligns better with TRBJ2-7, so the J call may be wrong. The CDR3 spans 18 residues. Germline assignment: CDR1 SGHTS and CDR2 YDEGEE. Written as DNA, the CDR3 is TGTGCCAGCAGCGGTCAGTATGGTGCGGGAGGAATTAGGTACGAGCAGTACTTC. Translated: CASSGQYGAGGIRYEQYF.

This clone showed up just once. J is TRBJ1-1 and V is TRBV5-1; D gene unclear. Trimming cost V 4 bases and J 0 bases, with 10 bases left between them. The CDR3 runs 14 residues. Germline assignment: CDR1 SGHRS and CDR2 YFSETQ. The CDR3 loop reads CASSPDTLNTEAFF. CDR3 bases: TGCGCCAGCAGCCCCGACACACTGAACACTGAAGCTTTCTTT. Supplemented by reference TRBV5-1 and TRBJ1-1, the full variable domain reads KAGVTQTPRYLIKTRGQQVTLSCSPISGHRSVSWYQQTPGQGLQFLFEYFSETQRNKGNFPGRFSGRQFSNSRSEMNVSTLELGDSALYLCASSPDTLNTEAFFGQGTRLTVV.

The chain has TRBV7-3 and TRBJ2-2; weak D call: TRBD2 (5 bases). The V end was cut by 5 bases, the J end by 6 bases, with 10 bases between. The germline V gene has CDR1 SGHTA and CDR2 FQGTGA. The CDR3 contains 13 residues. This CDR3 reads CASSKGRSGELFF. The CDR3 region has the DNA TGTGCCAGCAGCAAAGGGAGATCCGGGGAGCTGTTTTTT. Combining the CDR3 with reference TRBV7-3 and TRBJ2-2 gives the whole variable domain GAGVSQTPSNKVTEKGKYVELRCDPISGHTALYWYRQSLGQGPEFLIYFQGTGAADDSGLPNDRFFAVRPEGSVSTLKIQRTERGDSAVYLCASSKGRSGELFFGEGSRLTVL.

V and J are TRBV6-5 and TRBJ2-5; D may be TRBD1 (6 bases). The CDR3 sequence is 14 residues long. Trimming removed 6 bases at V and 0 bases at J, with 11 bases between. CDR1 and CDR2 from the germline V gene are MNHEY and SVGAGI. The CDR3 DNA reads TGTGCCAGCAGAAACACAGGGAACCAAGAGACCCAGTACTTC. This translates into CASRNTGNQETQYF.

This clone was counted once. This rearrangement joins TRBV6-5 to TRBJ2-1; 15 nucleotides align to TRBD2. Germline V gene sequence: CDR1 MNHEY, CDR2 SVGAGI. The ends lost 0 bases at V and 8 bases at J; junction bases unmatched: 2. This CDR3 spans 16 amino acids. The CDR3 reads CASSYSGLAGGYEQFF. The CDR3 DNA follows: TGTGCCAGCAGTTACTCCGGACTAGCGGGAGGGTATGAGCAGTTCTTC.

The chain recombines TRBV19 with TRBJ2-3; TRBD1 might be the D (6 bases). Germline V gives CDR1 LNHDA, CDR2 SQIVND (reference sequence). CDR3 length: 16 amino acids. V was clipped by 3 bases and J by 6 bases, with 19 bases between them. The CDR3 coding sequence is TGTGCCAGTAGTATGGGGGCGAGTTCTTCCGTGGATACGCAGTATTTT. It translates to CASSMGASSSVDTQYF.

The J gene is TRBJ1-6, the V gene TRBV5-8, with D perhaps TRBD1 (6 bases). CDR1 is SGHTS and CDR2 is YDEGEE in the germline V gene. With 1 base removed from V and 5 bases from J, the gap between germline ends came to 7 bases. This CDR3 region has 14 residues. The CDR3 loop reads CASSLWTDNSPLHF. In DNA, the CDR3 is TGTGCCAGCAGCTTGTGGACAGATAATTCACCCCTCCACTTT.

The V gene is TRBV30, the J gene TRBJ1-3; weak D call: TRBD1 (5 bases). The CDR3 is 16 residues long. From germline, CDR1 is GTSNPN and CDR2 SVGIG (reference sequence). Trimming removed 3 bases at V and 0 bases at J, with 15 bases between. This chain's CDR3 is CAWSPLGTISGNTIYF. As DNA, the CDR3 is TGTGCCTGGAGCCCCTTGGGGACTATCTCTGGAAACACCATATATTTT.

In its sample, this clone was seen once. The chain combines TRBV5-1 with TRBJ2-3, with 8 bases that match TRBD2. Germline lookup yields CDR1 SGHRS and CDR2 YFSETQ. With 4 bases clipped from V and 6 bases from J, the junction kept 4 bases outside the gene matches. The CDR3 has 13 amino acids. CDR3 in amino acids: CASSTSGPDTQYF. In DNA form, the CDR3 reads TGCGCCAGCAGCACTAGCGGCCCGGATACGCAGTATTTT.

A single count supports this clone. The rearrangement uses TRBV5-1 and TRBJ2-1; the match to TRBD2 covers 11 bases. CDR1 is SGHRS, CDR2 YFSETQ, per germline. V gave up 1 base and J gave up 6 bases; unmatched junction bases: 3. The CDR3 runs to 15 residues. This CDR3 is CASSLLAGGSNEQFF. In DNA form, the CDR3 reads TGCGCCAGCAGCTTGCTAGCGGGAGGTTCCAATGAGCAGTTCTTC.

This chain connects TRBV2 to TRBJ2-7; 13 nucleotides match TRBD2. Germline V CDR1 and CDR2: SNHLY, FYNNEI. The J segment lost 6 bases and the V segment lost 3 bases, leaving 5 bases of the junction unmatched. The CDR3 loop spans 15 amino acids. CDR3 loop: CASSDRTSGSTEQYF. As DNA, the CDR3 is TGTGCCAGCAGTGACAGGACTAGCGGGAGTACCGAGCAGTACTTC.

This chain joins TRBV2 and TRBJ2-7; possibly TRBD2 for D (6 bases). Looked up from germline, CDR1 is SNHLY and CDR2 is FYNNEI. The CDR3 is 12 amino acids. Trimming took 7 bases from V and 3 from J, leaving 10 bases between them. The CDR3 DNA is TGTGCCAGCAAACTAGCTTTCTACGAGCAGTACTTC. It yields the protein CASKLAFYEQYF.

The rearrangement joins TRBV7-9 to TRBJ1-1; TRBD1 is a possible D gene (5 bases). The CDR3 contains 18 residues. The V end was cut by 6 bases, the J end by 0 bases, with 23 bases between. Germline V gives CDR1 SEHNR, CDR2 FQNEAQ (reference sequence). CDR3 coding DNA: TGTGCCAGCAGTACCCCCCGGGCGGGGGGGAGGTTGAACACTGAAGCTTTCTTT. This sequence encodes CASSTPRAGGRLNTEAFF.

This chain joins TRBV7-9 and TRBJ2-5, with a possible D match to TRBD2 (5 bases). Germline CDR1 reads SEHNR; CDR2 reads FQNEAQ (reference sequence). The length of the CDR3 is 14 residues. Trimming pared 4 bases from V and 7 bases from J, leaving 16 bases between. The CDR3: CASSSILDRGTQYF. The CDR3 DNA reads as TGTGCCAGCAGCTCGATTCTAGACCGGGGGACCCAGTACTTC.

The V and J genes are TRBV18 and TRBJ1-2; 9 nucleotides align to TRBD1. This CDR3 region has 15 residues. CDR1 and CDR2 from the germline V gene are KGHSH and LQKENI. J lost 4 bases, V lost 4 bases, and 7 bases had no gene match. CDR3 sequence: CASSQGTGQGYGYTF. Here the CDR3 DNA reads TGTGCCAGCTCACAGGGGACAGGGCAGGGCTATGGCTACACCTTC.

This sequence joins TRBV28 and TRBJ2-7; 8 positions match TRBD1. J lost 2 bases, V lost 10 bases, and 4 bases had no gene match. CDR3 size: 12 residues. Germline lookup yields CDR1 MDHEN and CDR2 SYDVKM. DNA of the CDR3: TGTGCCACATTGACAGGGGCCTACGAGCAGTACTTC. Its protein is CATLTGAYEQYF.

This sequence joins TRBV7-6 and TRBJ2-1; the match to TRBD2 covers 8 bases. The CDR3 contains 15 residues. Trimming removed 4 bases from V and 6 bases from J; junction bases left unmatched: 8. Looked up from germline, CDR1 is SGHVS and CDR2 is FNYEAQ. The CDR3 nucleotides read TGTGCCAGCAGCTCCCCGGGAGGGGGGGCCAATGAGCAGTTCTTC. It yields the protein CASSSPGGGANEQFF. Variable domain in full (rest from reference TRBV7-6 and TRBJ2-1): GAGVSQSPRYKVTKRGQDVALRCDPISGHVSLYWYRQALGQGPEFLTYFNYEAQQDKSGLPNDRFSAERPEGSISTLTIQRTEQRDSAMYRCASSSPGGGANEQFFGPGTRLTVL.

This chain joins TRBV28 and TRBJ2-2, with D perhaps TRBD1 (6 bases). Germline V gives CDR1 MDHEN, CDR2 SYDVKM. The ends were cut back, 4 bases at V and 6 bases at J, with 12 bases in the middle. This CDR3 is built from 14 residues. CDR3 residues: CASSSPGDPGELFF. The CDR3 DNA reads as TGTGCCAGCAGTTCCCCAGGGGATCCCGGGGAGCTGTTTTTT.

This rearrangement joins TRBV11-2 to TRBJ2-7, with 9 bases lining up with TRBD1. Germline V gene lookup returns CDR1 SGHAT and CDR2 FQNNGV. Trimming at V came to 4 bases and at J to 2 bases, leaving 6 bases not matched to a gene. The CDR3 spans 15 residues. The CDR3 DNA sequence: TGTGCCAGCAGCTCATACCGGGACAGGGCCTACGAGCAGTACTTC. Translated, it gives CASSSYRDRAYEQYF.

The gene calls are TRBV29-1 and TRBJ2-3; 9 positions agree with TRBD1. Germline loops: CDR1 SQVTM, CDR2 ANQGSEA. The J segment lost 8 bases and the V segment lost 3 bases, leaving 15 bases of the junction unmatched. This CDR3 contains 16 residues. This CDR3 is CSVEYSGQGLKGTQYF. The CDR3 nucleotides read TGCAGCGTTGAGTATTCGGGACAGGGACTTAAGGGTACGCAGTATTTT.

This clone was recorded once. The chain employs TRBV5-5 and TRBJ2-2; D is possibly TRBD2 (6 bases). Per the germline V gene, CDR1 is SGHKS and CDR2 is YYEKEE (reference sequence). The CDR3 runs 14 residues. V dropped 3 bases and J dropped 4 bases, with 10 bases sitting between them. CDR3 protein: CASSWDWSTGELFF. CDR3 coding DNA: TGTGCCAGCAGCTGGGACTGGAGCACCGGGGAGCTGTTTTTT.